This TCR beta chain comes out of a study of blood T cell repertoires in COVID-19. Study information: Specimens from acute and convalescent COVID-19 originated in the United States, Italy and Spain.

In terms of age and location, participants ranged from about 18 to 89 years and lived in fewer than 30 US areas. Categorization into cohorts depended on clinical history that participants reported. Study processing details: Reference gene primer amplification gave nucleated cell count estimates. The table came from immunoSEQ multiplex PCR; TCRdb's copy has only in-frame clones and leaves some out. D and trimming were read from the DNA, whereas the V and J calls and clone size are those reported in that table. This table holds 200,000 to 250,000 clones, over 75% found once. In germline, CDR1 is MNHEY, CDR2 SMNVEV (reference sequence). The CDR3 length is 18 residues. The V gene end was trimmed by 6 bases and the J gene end by 3 bases; junction bases not matched to a gene: 17.

This sequence originates from a woman in her twenties or thirties who had been exposed to COVID-19. The gene calls are TRBV27 and TRBJ2-1; 7 nucleotides line up with TRBD2. What was sequenced was PBMCs or T cells enriched from blood (not recorded which). The CDR3 reads CASSHYGGGRALYNEQFF. The CDR3 region has the DNA TGTGCCAGCAGCCACTACGGAGGTGGGAGGGCACTCTACAATGAGCAGTTCTTC.